The clone carrying this TCR beta chain came up many times. The antigen remains unidentified. Across 18 months, stable Graves' hyperthyroidism was marked by no progression to ophthalmopathy. Those with hyperthyroidism were 18 to 65 years old, newly diagnosed, and ill for under 2 months. The entry originates in a study of T cells in Graves' hyperthyroidism and ophthalmopathy. Looked up from germline, CDR1 is SEHNR and CDR2 is FQNEAQ (reference sequence). Trimming shortened V by 1 base and J by 6 bases, and 9 bases separated the two germline ends. The CDR3 runs to 13 residues. Findings and limits, study-wide: In validation, the model predicted ophthalmopathy. These predictions came a median about 6 months before onset.

RNA transcripts yielded amplified TCR beta CDR3 regions. In the first-round RT-PCR of the TCR CDR3, the HTBI primer set was used. A single record per CDR3 protein comes from TCRdb applying MiXCR to the multiplex PCR reads. The sample consists of under 650,000 distinct CDR3 sequences, roughly 17% of them appearing once. V gene TRBV7-9 combines with J gene TRBJ2-5, with D hard to call. Sequencing was performed on blood. The TCR sequence derives from a woman in her 30s with Graves' hyperthyroidism. In DNA, the CDR3 is TGTGCCAGCAGCTTAGGAACTACCCAGACCCAGTACTTC. Its protein product is CASSLGTTQTQYF.